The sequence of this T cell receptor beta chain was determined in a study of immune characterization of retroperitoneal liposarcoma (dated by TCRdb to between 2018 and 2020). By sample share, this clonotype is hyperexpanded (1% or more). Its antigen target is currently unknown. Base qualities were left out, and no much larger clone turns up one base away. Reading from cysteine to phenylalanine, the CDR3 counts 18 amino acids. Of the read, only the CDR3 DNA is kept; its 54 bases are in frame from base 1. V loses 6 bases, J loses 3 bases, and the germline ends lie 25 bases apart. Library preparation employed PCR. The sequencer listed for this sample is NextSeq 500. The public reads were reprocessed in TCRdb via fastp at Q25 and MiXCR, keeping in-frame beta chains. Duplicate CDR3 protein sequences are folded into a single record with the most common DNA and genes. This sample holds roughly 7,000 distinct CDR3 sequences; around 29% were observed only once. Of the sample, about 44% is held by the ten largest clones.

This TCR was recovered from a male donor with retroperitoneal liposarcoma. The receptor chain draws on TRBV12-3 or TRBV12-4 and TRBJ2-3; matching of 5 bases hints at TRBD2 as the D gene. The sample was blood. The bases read TGTGCCAGCAGACTATGGGCTTTCGAGGGATTTCGGACAGATACGCAGTATTTT. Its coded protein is CASRLWAFEGFRTDTQYF.